The subject of this entry is one T cell receptor beta chain. The read halts 3 residues ahead of the CDR3 end, with the missing end drawn from the germline J gene. The sample originates from a study of T cells in women clearing cervical HPV infection. CDR3 size: 16 residues. The germline gives CDR1 DFQATT, CDR2 SNEGSKA (reference sequence). Trimming pared 0 bases from V and 5 bases from J, leaving 17 bases between. Prevalent HPV16 infections were excluded; only incident single HPV16 infections included. Assay used: immunoSEQ multiplex PCR; TCRdb lists only in-frame clones, some missing. In all, the sample yields more than 20,000 clones.

J is TRBJ1-5 and V is TRBV20-1; possible D gene TRBD1, 5 bases. The receptor comes from a woman between 18 and 69 years old with a cervical HPV16 infection that either progressed to CIN3+ or cleared (not recorded which). Sequencing was done on a sample of blood buffy coat. CDR3 bases read: TGCAGTGCTAGAGATCCCCCGACCAGGGAACATCAGCCC. Protein sequence: CSARDPPTREHQP. The full CDR3 reads CSARDPPTREHQPQHF.